Shown below are 21 T cell receptor beta chains from a single sample sequenced in a study of T cell responses to AZD1222 COVID-19 vaccine. Libraries were prepared by immunoSEQ multiplex PCR; TCRdb keeps only in-frame clonotypes and omits some of them. The table includes about 66,000 clones, roughly 91% detected once. Sequenced material: peripheral blood, taken 28 days after the second dose of the MenACWY control vaccine. These receptors all come from an adult who received the MenACWY meningococcal vaccine as a control.

The chain has TRBV10-3 and TRBJ2-5; D is unclear. Trimming shortened V by 0 bases and J by 7 bases, and 27 bases separated the two germline ends. The CDR3 length is 19 residues. Looked up from germline, CDR1 is ENHRY and CDR2 is SYGVKD. The CDR3 sequence: CAISESPFKSNAKFGTQYF. CDR3 sequence (DNA): TGTGCCATCAGTGAGTCCCCCTTCAAGTCTAACGCGAAGTTTGGGACCCAGTACTTC.

This rearrangement joins TRBV19 to TRBJ1-5; no clear D. V lost 5 bases to trimming and J lost 5 bases, with 10 bases between them. The germline V gene encodes CDR1 LNHDA and CDR2 SQIVND (reference sequence). This CDR3 has 13 amino acids. CDR3 sequence reads: CASSGVGDQPQHF. CDR3 nucleotide sequence: TGTGCCAGTAGTGGTGTTGGGGATCAGCCCCAGCATTTT.

The V gene is TRBV4-1, the J gene TRBJ1-2; D not certain. Deletions cut 4 bases from V and 0 bases from J, with 3 bases between. The CDR3 has 12 amino acids. Germline V gene data show CDR1 as MGHRA and CDR2 as YSYEKL. The CDR3 region is CASSRPNYGYTF. For the CDR3, the DNA is TGCGCCAGCAGCCGCCCTAACTATGGCTACACCTTC.

The V call is TRBV3-1 (or the pseudogene TRBV3-2), the J call TRBJ2-5; TRBD2 agrees at 7 bases. Germline V gene sequence: CDR1 LGHDT, CDR2 YNNKEL (reference sequence). This CDR3 comprises 15 residues. The junction had 6 bases not matched to a gene; V was cut back by 2 bases and J by 3 bases. The CDR3 region has the DNA TGTGCCAGCAGCCAACAACCGGGACTAAAAGAGACCCAGTACTTC. It is translated as CASSQQPGLKETQYF.

The V and J genes are TRBV28 and TRBJ2-5; 7 nucleotides match TRBD1. J lost 2 bases, V lost 6 bases, and 6 bases had no gene match. The CDR3 is 14 amino acids. Germline loops: CDR1 MDHEN, CDR2 SYDVKM. The DNA of the CDR3 is TGTGCCAGCAGCCGAAACAGGGGACAAGAGACCCAGTACTTC. Its translation: CASSRNRGQETQYF.

The CDR3 bases are TGTGCCAGCAGTGAAGCACAAGGACGGTTTGAAGCTTTCTTT. Amino acid sequence: CASSEAQGRFEAFF. The chain employs TRBV2 and TRBJ1-1; no definite D call. The CDR3 length is 14 residues. Trimming removed 0 bases from V and 7 bases from J, with 12 bases in between. CDR1 is SNHLY, CDR2 FYNNEI, per germline.

This rearrangement joins TRBV25-1 to TRBJ1-4; maybe TRBD1 (6 bases). V lost 5 bases and J lost 5, with 12 bases in between. Germline V gene lookup returns CDR1 MGHDK and CDR2 SYGVNS. CDR3 length: 14 residues. This CDR3 reads CASSRGGLNEKLFF. CDR3 nucleotide sequence: TGTGCCAGCAGTCGCGGGGGCCTAAATGAAAAACTGTTTTTT.

J is TRBJ2-3 and V is TRBV5-1; 14 bases are a match to TRBD2. With V trimmed by 0 bases and J by 0 bases, 6 bases remained unmatched. The CDR3 has 19 amino acids. Germline loops: CDR1 SGHRS, CDR2 YFSETQ. Here the CDR3 reads CASSLAGTSGRESTDTQYF. DNA for the CDR3: TGCGCCAGCAGCTTGGCCGGGACTAGCGGGAGAGAGAGCACAGATACGCAGTATTTT.

This chain connects TRBV14 to TRBJ2-2; perhaps D is TRBD1 or TRBD2 (5 bases each). The CDR3 runs to 15 residues. The germline V gene encodes CDR1 SGHDN and CDR2 FVKESK. Between the trimmed V and J ends, which lost 2 bases and 6 bases, there was a span of 13 bases. As DNA, the CDR3 is TGTGCCAGCAGCCAAAGGGCCCGGGGCCCCGGGGAGCTGTTTTTT. Encoded protein: CASSQRARGPGELFF.

The J gene is TRBJ2-3, the V gene TRBV24-1, with TRBD2 identical over 10 bases. V lost 1 base and J lost 2; bases outside the gene matches: 2. CDR3 length: 16 residues. Germline V lookup: CDR1 KGHDR, CDR2 SFDVKD. The CDR3 bases are TGTGCCACCAGTGATTTTACTAGCGGGGCCACAGATACGCAGTATTTT. Its protein product is CATSDFTSGATDTQYF.

The table lists this clone with a few counts. The chain is built from TRBV11-2 and TRBJ1-1; D not resolved. Germline V CDR1 and CDR2: SGHAT, FQNNGV. The CDR3 spans 15 residues. Deletions cut 5 bases from V and 1 base from J, with 14 bases between. The CDR3 loop is CASSDRRRGNTEAFF. DNA of the CDR3: TGTGCCAGCAGCGATAGGCGGAGAGGGAACACTGAAGCTTTCTTT.

V and J are TRBV5-4 and TRBJ2-7; D ambiguous. Germline CDR1 reads SGHNT; CDR2 reads YYREEE (reference sequence). V shed 4 bases and J shed 5 bases, with 13 bases lying between them. This CDR3 region has 13 residues. Written as DNA, the CDR3 is TGTGCCAGCAGCCTCCTAGGTGGGGACGAGCAGTACTTC. It encodes CASSLLGGDEQYF. Looking up the rest from reference TRBV5-4 and TRBJ2-7 gives the full variable domain: ETGVTQSPTHLIKTRGQQVTLRCSSQSGHNTVSWYQQALGQGPQFIFQYYREEENGRGNFPPRFSGLQFPNYSSELNVNALELDDSALYLCASSLLGGDEQYFGPGTRLTVT.

The chain recombines TRBV28 with TRBJ1-4; maybe TRBD1 (6 bases). V lost 7 bases to trimming and J lost 7 bases, with 22 bases between them. This CDR3 contains 16 residues. Germline V gene lookup returns CDR1 MDHEN and CDR2 SYDVKM. CDR3 sequence reads: CASMGAPPAGGEKLFF. The CDR3 bases are TGTGCCAGCATGGGGGCCCCACCCGCCGGGGGTGAAAAACTGTTTTTT.

This sequence joins TRBV21-1 and TRBJ2-2. TRBV21-1 is given as a pseudogene. The CDR3 extends over 18 amino acids. The CDR3 bases are TGTGCCAGCAGCAGGGGGACCTCCCATCGAGCGAACACCGGGGAGCTGTTTTTT. Its protein is CASSRGTSHRANTGELFF.

The chain recombines TRBV28 with TRBJ2-6; TRBD2 matches at 7 bases. This CDR3 has 16 amino acids. Germline-derived CDR1 and CDR2 are MDHEN and SYDVKM. The junction had 7 bases not matched to a gene; V was cut back by 6 bases and J by 2 bases. CDR3 in amino acids: CASRPGGNTGANVLTF. The CDR3 DNA is TGTGCCAGCAGACCCGGGGGGAACACTGGGGCCAACGTCCTGACTTTC.

This chain links TRBV19 with TRBJ2-6; tentative D call: TRBD2 (5 bases). The CDR3 loop spans 17 amino acids. V dropped 4 bases and J dropped 2 bases, with 15 bases sitting between them. Germline CDR1 is LNHDA and CDR2 is SQIVND (reference sequence). This chain's CDR3 is CASSTGIPNPGANVLTF. The CDR3 DNA reads as TGTGCCAGTAGTACGGGGATCCCTAACCCTGGGGCCAACGTCCTGACTTTC.

This chain uses TRBV5-1 with TRBJ2-2; D is undetermined. Trimming stripped 1 base from V and 1 base from J, with 5 bases between. CDR3 length equals 14 residues. Germline values: CDR1 SGHRS, CDR2 YFSETQ. This chain's CDR3 is CASSLRLNTGELFF. The CDR3 bases are TGCGCCAGCAGCTTGCGCCTGAACACCGGGGAGCTGTTTTTT.

This clone appeared a few times. The same CDR3 also results from other DNA sequences found in this sample. This rearrangement joins TRBV7-2 to TRBJ2-7; the D gene is possibly TRBD1 (6 bases). Germline V gene data show CDR1 as SGHTA and CDR2 as FQGNSA. Trimming took 4 bases from V and 0 from J, leaving 10 bases between them. There are 14 residues in the CDR3. The CDR3 DNA is TGTGCCAGCAGCTCTCAGGGGAGCTCCTACGAGCAGTACTTC. Its protein product is CASSSQGSSYEQYF.

The V gene is TRBV19, the J gene TRBJ2-1; TRBD2 matches at 10 bases. V gave up 9 bases and J gave up 2 bases; unmatched junction bases: 4. Germline loops: CDR1 LNHDA, CDR2 SQIVND (reference sequence). The CDR3 length is 14 residues. As DNA, the CDR3 is TGTGCCAGCCAGAGCGGGGGGGCCTACAATGAGCAGTTCTTC. Protein sequence: CASQSGGAYNEQFF.

This chain uses TRBV29-1 with TRBJ2-3; D tentatively reads TRBD1 or TRBD2 (5 bases each). CDR1 and CDR2 (germline): SQVTM, ANQGSEA. The length of the CDR3 is 13 residues. Trimming cost V 4 bases and J 9 bases, with 17 bases left between them. In nucleotides, the CDR3 is TGCAGCGTTGTTCAGGGACCCGACGGGACGCAGTATTTT. Translating it yields CSVVQGPDGTQYF.

The chain is built from TRBV6-5 and TRBJ1-5, with TRBD1 matching over 8 bases. The V and J ends lost 6 bases and 3 bases, in that order; junction bases with no gene match: 7. CDR1 is MNHEY and CDR2 is SVGAGI in the germline V gene. CDR3 length equals 15 residues. As DNA, the CDR3 is TGTGCCAGCAGGCCCGACAGGGGAGACAATCAGCCCCAGCATTTT. This codes for CASRPDRGDNQPQHF.